The T cell receptor (beta chain) described here comes from a study of T cells after yellow fever vaccination (dated 2019 in TCRdb). Concerning the study at large: The SMART-Seq v4 Ultra Low Input RNA kit was used to prepare libraries from fractions with low cell numbers. To follow T-cell clones before and after both primary and booster YFV17D yellow fever vaccination, bulk TCR alpha and beta repertoires underwent longitudinal sequencing. Bulk PBMC replicates and cell subsets were isolated from blood drawn at multiple timepoints before and after both primary and secondary immunization. Two healthy male donors, one aged 18 to 30 and one aged 30 to 40 years, made up the cohort.

What the treatment or condition label conveys for this sample: live attenuated yellow fever vaccine strain. At each blood-draw timepoint, two biological replicates of bulk PBMCs were collected. PBMCs were isolated from peripheral blood using a standard Ficoll-Paque protocol. TriZol was used to extract RNA from bulk PBMCs, CD4 and CD8 fractions, and dextramer-positive and dextramer-negative fractions. The V and J ends are trimmed by 7 bases and 5 bases, leaving 11 bases between them. Its CDR3 holds 11 amino acids, cysteine through phenylalanine. The CDR3 DNA has 33 bases and is translated from base 1. In the germline V gene (reference sequence), CDR1 corresponds to DFQATT and CDR2 to SNEGSKA. About this clonotype: Its antigen is unknown. Qualities for individual bases were not recorded, and no much larger clone is one base off.

Findings and caveats that apply to the study as a whole: Most clones expanded after primary vaccination were re-detected after the booster (around 96% of CD4 and around nine tenths of CD8), suggesting broad memory maintenance. A small share of clonotypes occurred in both CD4 and CD8 compartments, likely arising from convergent recombination. The secondary T-cell response was found to be weaker but faster than the primary response, with a peak reached on day 5 rather than on day 15. FACS-sorted repertoires could contain abundant contaminating clonotypes from the bulk population, so computational filtering was required. The study included only two donors, which limits how far the findings can be generalized.

The sequencer listed for this sample is Illumina NovaSeq 6000. TCR cDNA was synthesized by 5'RACE template switching, which introduced a universal primer site and unique molecular identifiers. cDNA synthesis was primed from both the TCR alpha and TCR beta constant segments. Two PCR steps were used to amplify libraries, with sample barcodes and sequencing adapters being added in the second step. Sequencing of the libraries was done on either Illumina HiSeq 2500 (2x100 bp) or NovaSeq (2x150 bp). Under the source paper's analysis protocol: MIGEC was used to demultiplex reads and collapse the reads into UMI consensus sequences, and MiXCR was used for V(D)J alignment. Vaccine-responding clonotypes were defined with edgeR using replicate PBMC samples, requiring FDR below 0.01 and a log2 fold change above 5 up to day 15. Each bulk clonotype received a CD4 or CD8 identity based on whether the sequenced CD4 or CD8 repertoire contained that clonotype at higher abundance. TCRdb passed the public sequencing reads through fastp at Q25 and MiXCR, retaining productive beta sequences. Rows are unified per CDR3 protein, each entry keeping the most common DNA and genes. TCRdb, not the original authors, processed these V and J calls. A total of 250,000 to 400,000 distinct CDR3 sequences appear in this sample, approximately 4% of them only once. The ten largest make up 20% to 25% of the sample.

The sequences come from PBMCs, collected 5 days after the yellow fever booster vaccination. This receptor was obtained from a man aged 18 to 30 who received the YFV17D yellow fever vaccine. This sequence uses TRBV20-1 and TRBJ1-2, with the D gene not clear enough to name. The CDR3 in this case is CSGEGQYGYTF. The DNA sequence is as follows: TGCAGTGGGGAAGGCCAGTATGGCTACACCTTC.